The 24 T cell receptor beta chains listed next were all sequenced from one sample in a study of T cell repertoires in cytomegalovirus infection. TCRdb fed the reads into MiXCR, producing one record per CDR3 protein. The data hold about 230,000 distinct CDR3 sequences, with approximately 7% observed a single time. Sequencing used PBMCs. Every receptor here comes from a human donor in good health (CMV status not recorded). Some clones in this sample may be carry-over from other donors' samples.

This clonotype occurred a few times. The chain carries TRBV9 and TRBJ1-3; the D is unclear. V was cut by 6 bases and J by 0 bases, with 10 bases left in between. The CDR3 sequence is 14 residues long. Germline values: CDR1 SGDLS, CDR2 YYNGEE. CDR3 amino acids: CASTPVGSGNTIYF. The CDR3 coding sequence is TGTGCCAGCACCCCTGTTGGCTCTGGAAACACCATATATTTT.

The table lists this clonotype with many counts. The chain is built from TRBV6-2 or TRBV6-3 and TRBJ1-1; D is possibly TRBD1 (5 bases). CDR1 and CDR2 from the germline V gene are MNHEY and SVGEGT. Trimming removed 8 bases from V and 3 bases from J, with 19 bases in between. CDR3 size: 15 residues. CDR3 DNA sequence: TGTGCCAGCCAAGGGGACCCCTCGTCGGACACTGAAGCTTTCTTT. Translated: CASQGDPSSDTEAFF.

This clonotype was seen many times. This rearrangement joins TRBV7-8 to TRBJ1-2, with D maybe TRBD1 (6 bases). Trimming removed 5 bases at V and 7 bases at J, with 17 bases between. This CDR3 comprises 14 residues. Looked up from germline, CDR1 is SGHVS and CDR2 is FQNEAQ. In nucleotides, the CDR3 is TGTGCCAGCAGCCCTGGGGGGGGCAAGAGTGGCTACACCTTC. This encodes CASSPGGGKSGYTF.

This clonotype was detected many times. The rearrangement links TRBV7-2 to TRBJ2-1; D is possibly TRBD1 or TRBD2 (5 bases each). The germline CDR1 and CDR2 sequences are SGHTA and FQGNSA. The CDR3 loop spans 16 amino acids. V shed 3 bases and J shed 0 bases, with 12 bases lying between them. Written as DNA, the CDR3 is TGTGCCAGCAGCTTTTGGGGGAGTAGCTCCTACAATGAGCAGTTCTTC. This codes for CASSFWGSSSYNEQFF.

J is TRBJ2-1 and V is TRBV7-9; D call uncertain. CDR3 length: 12 residues. Per the germline V gene, CDR1 is SEHNR and CDR2 is FQNEAQ (reference sequence). The V end lost 7 bases, the J end lost 10 bases, and 14 bases lay between the germline ends. The CDR3 is CASNPAGREQFF. CDR3 DNA: TGTGCCAGCAACCCCGCTGGCAGGGAGCAGTTCTTC.

This clonotype occurred many times. V gene TRBV11-3 combines with J gene TRBJ2-1; 9 nucleotides align to TRBD1. The CDR3 has 13 amino acids. V gave up 5 bases and J gave up 10 bases; unmatched junction bases: 6. CDR1 and CDR2 (germline): SGHNT, YENEEA. The CDR3 spells CASSQGTGREQFF. The CDR3, as DNA: TGTGCCAGCAGCCAAGGGACAGGGAGGGAGCAGTTCTTC.

This clonotype was detected many times. This chain links TRBV28 with TRBJ1-2; 12 bases fit TRBD1. The CDR3 runs to 16 residues. Germline V gives CDR1 MDHEN, CDR2 SYDVKM. The V gene end was trimmed by 5 bases and the J gene end by 4 bases; junction bases not matched to a gene: 8. The CDR3 spells CASSHPRDRGLYGYTF. CDR3 sequence (DNA): TGTGCCAGCAGTCATCCCCGGGACAGGGGGCTCTATGGCTACACCTTC.

This clonotype was picked up many times. The V call is TRBV6-2 or TRBV6-3, the J call TRBJ2-7, with a possible D match to TRBD1 (5 bases). CDR3 length: 14 residues. Germline CDR1 and CDR2: MNHEY and SVGEGT. Trimming took off 0 bases at V and 5 bases at J, with 11 bases between the two ends. CDR3 residues: CASSYSGRVHEQYF. The CDR3 nucleotides read TGTGCCAGCAGTTACTCGGGCAGGGTGCACGAGCAGTACTTC.

In this sample, this clonotype turned up many times. This chain joins TRBV7-2 and TRBJ1-2; unclear D gene. V lost 3 bases to trimming and J lost 6 bases, with 11 bases between them. Germline V gives CDR1 SGHTA, CDR2 FQGNSA. The CDR3 length is 13 residues. Here the CDR3 DNA reads TGTGCCAGCAGCTTGTTACGGGCGGATGGCTACACCTTC. It translates to CASSLLRADGYTF.

The chain joins TRBV2 to TRBJ2-1; D is unclear. Trimming removed 7 bases from V and 9 bases from J, with 10 bases in between. CDR1 is SNHLY and CDR2 is FYNNEI in the germline V gene. CDR3 length: 11 residues. The CDR3 loop reads CASIQRLEQFF. CDR3 DNA sequence: TGTGCCAGCATACAAAGGCTTGAGCAGTTCTTC.

This clonotype has a count of ten or more. Mismatch with germline at one junction end may stem from a read error. The genes are TRBV28 and TRBJ2-3; 9 bases align to TRBD1. The V gene's germline CDR1 is MDHEN and CDR2 SYDVKM. The CDR3 runs to 11 residues. The CDR3 DNA is TGTGCCAGCAGTTTAGGGACAGGGAAATCTTTT. This codes for CASSLGTGKSF.

This clonotype was counted ten times or more. The rearrangement links TRBV6-2 or TRBV6-3 to TRBJ2-5, with no clear D. Germline V gene data show CDR1 as MNHEY and CDR2 as SVGEGT. V lost 7 bases and J lost 0, with 15 bases in between. This CDR3 comprises 15 residues. CDR3 in DNA: TGTGCCAGCACAGTTACCGGGTTGTACCAAGAGACCCAGTACTTC. This translates into CASTVTGLYQETQYF.

This clonotype has at least ten counts. The V call is TRBV7-2, the J call TRBJ2-5; D is unresolved. Per germline, CDR1 SGHTA and CDR2 FQGNSA. The length of the CDR3 is 13 residues. Trimming left V 1 base short and J 3 bases short, with 6 bases between. The chain's CDR3 is CASSLDQKETQYF. The CDR3 region has the DNA TGTGCCAGCAGCTTAGATCAGAAAGAGACCCAGTACTTC.

There are many counts of this clonotype. The chain uses TRBV20-1 and TRBJ2-5; D not resolved. V was pared by 6 bases and J by 2 bases, with 10 bases between. The germline gives CDR1 DFQATT, CDR2 SNEGSKA (reference sequence). The CDR3 sequence is 12 residues long. The CDR3 sequence is CSATVWQETQYF. DNA for the CDR3: TGCAGTGCCACCGTCTGGCAAGAGACCCAGTACTTC.

This clonotype showed up many times. This sequence joins TRBV7-9 and TRBJ2-7; D perhaps matches TRBD2 (6 bases). There are 13 residues in the CDR3. Trimming left V 1 base short and J 3 bases short, with 7 bases between. Per germline, CDR1 SEHNR and CDR2 FQNEAQ (reference sequence). CDR3 in DNA: TGTGCCAGCAGCTTAGGGGGGGACTACGAGCAGTACTTC. The encoded protein is CASSLGGDYEQYF.

The gene calls are TRBV29-1 and TRBJ1-1, with unresolved D. The CDR3 is 15 amino acids. The germline V gene encodes CDR1 SQVTM and CDR2 ANQGSEA. The V end was cut by 2 bases, the J end by 0 bases, with 13 bases between. The CDR3 spells CSVEKQRGLNTEAFF. In DNA, the CDR3 is TGCAGCGTTGAAAAACAAAGAGGCTTGAACACTGAAGCTTTCTTT.

This clonotype appeared a few times. This rearrangement joins TRBV9 to TRBJ2-6; no reliable D call. This CDR3 comprises 15 residues. Between the trimmed V and J ends, which lost 0 bases and 0 bases, there was a span of 4 bases. Per the germline V gene, CDR1 is SGDLS and CDR2 is YYNGEE. DNA for the CDR3: TGTGCCAGCAGCGTAGTGCTCTCTGGGGCCAACGTCCTGACTTTC. As protein: CASSVVLSGANVLTF.

This clonotype was observed a few times. This chain links TRBV5-4 with TRBJ2-7, with a tentative D call TRBD1 (6 bases). CDR1 and CDR2 from the germline V gene are SGHNT and YYREEE (reference sequence). The V end lost 4 bases, the J end lost 6 bases, and 23 bases lay between the germline ends. CDR3 length: 16 residues. The CDR3 bases are TGTGCCAGCAGCCCAACAGGGTCGGTGCCCCAGGGCGAGCAGTACTTC. This translates into CASSPTGSVPQGEQYF.

This clonotype came up many times. V usage is TRBV28 and J usage is TRBJ1-6; D is uncertain. Germline lookup yields CDR1 MDHEN and CDR2 SYDVKM. Trimming stripped 4 bases from V and 7 bases from J, with 20 bases between. The CDR3 is made up of 17 amino acids. The CDR3 DNA reads as TGTGCCAGCAGTTCCCCGTGGGAGCTCCGGATCAATTCACCCCTCCACTTT. This sequence encodes CASSSPWELRINSPLHF.

This clonotype came up many times. V is TRBV7-8 and J is TRBJ2-3, with 12 bases lining up with TRBD2. The CDR3 runs 20 residues. Germline loops: CDR1 SGHVS, CDR2 FQNEAQ. Trimming took 5 bases from V and 6 from J; bases not matched to a gene: 21. CDR3 region: CASSVTTSGGPSFMADTQYF. CDR3 in DNA: TGTGCCAGCAGCGTAACGACTAGCGGGGGCCCAAGCTTTATGGCGGATACGCAGTATTTT.

This clonotype came up many times. The chain carries TRBV7-8 and TRBJ1-1; TRBD1 is a possible D gene (6 bases). The CDR3 covers 17 residues. The germline gives CDR1 SGHVS, CDR2 FQNEAQ. The germline V and J ends were trimmed by 1 base and 1 base, with 16 bases remaining between them. In DNA, the CDR3 is TGTGCCAGCAGCTTAGGAACCACTTCGGGACAGAACACTGAAGCTTTCTTT. It codes for CASSLGTTSGQNTEAFF.

This clonotype was seen repeatedly, ten times or more. The genes are TRBV7-2 and TRBJ1-1; no reliable D call. Trimming took off 2 bases at V and 9 bases at J, with 13 bases between the two ends. The CDR3 is 13 amino acids. Germline CDR1 SGHTA, CDR2 FQGNSA. The CDR3 sequence: CASSLPGTPQAFF. The CDR3 DNA reads as TGTGCCAGCAGCTTACCGGGTACCCCCCAAGCTTTCTTT.

This clonotype was seen ten or more times. The chain uses TRBV7-6 and TRBJ1-1; no definite D call. V dropped 1 base and J dropped 0 bases, with 3 bases sitting between them. This CDR3 has 13 residues. The germline V gene encodes CDR1 SGHVS and CDR2 FNYEAQ. CDR3 amino acids: CASSLVLNTEAFF. The DNA for the CDR3 is TGTGCCAGCAGCTTAGTTCTGAACACTGAAGCTTTCTTT.

The J gene is TRBJ2-1, the V gene TRBV27; TRBD1 matches at 8 bases. Germline V gene sequence: CDR1 MNHEY, CDR2 SMNVEV (reference sequence). The CDR3 has 19 amino acids. After removal of 1 base from V and 5 bases from J, the junction contained 16 bases not matched to a gene. The CDR3 sequence: CASSLYPLRDRRDNNEQFF. The CDR3 nucleotides are TGTGCCAGCAGTTTATATCCCCTCCGGGACAGGCGTGATAACAATGAGCAGTTCTTC.